Listed here are 19 T cell receptor beta chains from one sample, sequenced in a study of blood T cell repertoires in COVID-19. Clones were sequenced by immunoSEQ multiplex PCR, and TCRdb holds only the in-frame ones, with some missing. The sample includes more than 200,000 clones, about 88% seen only once; the top ten take roughly 1.6%. The sample consisted of PBMCs or T cells enriched from blood (not recorded which). The receptor set was obtained from a woman between 45 and 65 years old who had recovered from COVID-19.

This sequence joins TRBV28 and TRBJ1-5, with 7 bases lining up with TRBD1. The trim removed 8 bases at V and 5 bases at J, leaving 6 bases unmatched. This CDR3 contains 13 residues. Looked up from germline, CDR1 is MDHEN and CDR2 is SYDVKM. The CDR3 region is CASRQGMDQPQHF. CDR3 DNA: TGTGCCAGCCGACAGGGAATGGATCAGCCCCAGCATTTT. The full variable domain, completed using reference TRBV28 and TRBJ1-5, is DVKVTQSSRYLVKRTGEKVFLECVQDMDHENMFWYRQDPGLGLRLIYFSYDVKMKEKGDIPEGYSVSREKKERFSLILESASTNQTSMYLCASRQGMDQPQHFGDGTRLSIL.

The chain joins TRBV10-2 to TRBJ2-3; 7 bases match TRBD2. The germline V gene has CDR1 WSHSY and CDR2 SAAADI. The CDR3 contains 15 residues. The V and J ends lost 8 bases and 2 bases, in that order; junction bases with no gene match: 10. In nucleotides, the CDR3 is TGCGCCAGCTCTCCCGCTAGCGGTTACACAGATACGCAGTATTTT. Translating gives CASSPASGYTDTQYF.

This chain joins TRBV5-1 and TRBJ2-1, with 7 positions matching TRBD2. V lost 3 bases to trimming and J lost 4 bases; unmatched junction nucleotides: 7. CDR3 size: 15 residues. The germline gives CDR1 SGHRS, CDR2 YFSETQ. Here the CDR3 reads CASSSGLEGYNEQFF. CDR3 sequence (DNA): TGCGCCAGCAGCTCAGGACTAGAAGGGTACAATGAGCAGTTCTTC. Based on the CDR3 plus reference TRBV5-1 and TRBJ2-1, the full variable domain is KAGVTQTPRYLIKTRGQQVTLSCSPISGHRSVSWYQQTPGQGLQFLFEYFSETQRNKGNFPGRFSGRQFSNSRSEMNVSTLELGDSALYLCASSSGLEGYNEQFFGPGTRLTVL.

The chain has TRBV28 and TRBJ1-1; D unresolved. Germline CDR1 reads MDHEN; CDR2 reads SYDVKM. With 8 bases removed from V and 4 bases from J, the gap between germline ends came to 17 bases. CDR3 length: 14 amino acids. As DNA, the CDR3 is TGTGCCAGCCCCCCCGCGGGGATAGCCACTGAAGCTTTCTTT. Its translation is CASPPAGIATEAFF.

In DNA form, the CDR3 reads TGTGCCAGCAGTGAAAAGGTACAGGGCAATCAGCCCCAGCATTTT. It encodes CASSEKVQGNQPQHF. The chain carries TRBV6-1 and TRBJ1-5; tentatively, D is TRBD1 (5 bases). Trimming removed 2 bases from V and 2 bases from J, with 10 bases in between. The CDR3 covers 15 residues. In germline, CDR1 is MNHNS, CDR2 SASEGT.

A single count supports this clone. The chain employs TRBV6-5 and TRBJ1-1; TRBD1 agrees at 7 bases. Germline V gene sequence: CDR1 MNHEY, CDR2 SVGAGI. CDR3 length equals 14 residues. V lost 6 bases and J lost 1; bases outside the gene matches: 5. CDR3 residues: CASRGDSSNTEAFF. Here the CDR3 DNA reads TGTGCCAGCAGGGGGGACAGTTCGAACACTGAAGCTTTCTTT.

This clone was seen more than once but under ten times. The chain couples TRBV6-1 to TRBJ2-6, with D unclear. Germline values: CDR1 MNHNS, CDR2 SASEGT. The CDR3 has 15 residues. Trimming took 1 base from V and 0 from J, leaving 4 bases between them. CDR3 nucleotides: TGTGCCAGCAGTGAAGGGAGCTCTGGGGCCAACGTCCTGACTTTC. This sequence encodes CASSEGSSGANVLTF.

This rearrangement joins TRBV3-1 (or the pseudogene TRBV3-2) to TRBJ2-7; D perhaps matches TRBD2 (6 bases). The CDR3 spans 12 residues. With 1 base removed from V and 7 bases from J, the gap between germline ends came to 8 bases. Per the germline V gene, CDR1 is LGHDT and CDR2 is YNNKEL (reference sequence). The CDR3 region has the DNA TGTGCCAGCAGCCAAGGTGCGGGAGAGCAGTACTTC. This translates into CASSQGAGEQYF.

The rearrangement uses TRBV3-1 (or the pseudogene TRBV3-2) and TRBJ1-2; D may be TRBD1 (5 bases). V gave up 4 bases and J gave up 8 bases, with 20 bases separating them. This CDR3 spans 15 amino acids. Germline lookup yields CDR1 LGHDT and CDR2 YNNKEL (reference sequence). This chain's CDR3 is CASSPGSARVTGYTF. CDR3 bases: TGTGCCAGCAGCCCAGGGTCGGCCCGGGTTACGGGCTACACCTTC.

V and J are TRBV7-2 and TRBJ1-1; D gene ambiguous. CDR1 and CDR2 from the germline V gene are SGHTA and FQGNSA. The CDR3 extends over 14 amino acids. Trimming stripped 5 bases from V and 0 bases from J, with 10 bases between. CDR3 DNA: TGTGCCAGCAGCCCCGGCGGGGTGAACACTGAAGCTTTCTTT. As protein: CASSPGGVNTEAFF.

The V and J genes are TRBV28 and TRBJ2-3; 9 bases line up with TRBD2. The CDR3 is made up of 16 amino acids. Per germline, CDR1 MDHEN and CDR2 SYDVKM. V was pared by 8 bases and J by 3 bases, with 12 bases of the junction left unmatched. As DNA, the CDR3 is TGTGCCAGCGGGGGTCTAGCGGGACTATGGACAGATACGCAGTATTTT. Protein: CASGGLAGLWTDTQYF.

Here the CDR3 DNA reads TGTGCCATCAGTGAGGCTAGCGGGACCCCCTACGAGCAGTACTTC. Translated, it gives CAISEASGTPYEQYF. This chain joins TRBV10-3 and TRBJ2-7; 9 bases map to TRBD2. Trimming removed 2 bases from V and 2 bases from J; junction bases left unmatched: 4. The CDR3 is made up of 15 amino acids. Germline V gives CDR1 ENHRY, CDR2 SYGVKD.

The rearrangement links TRBV7-3 to TRBJ2-7; 11 bases agree with TRBD2. CDR1 is SGHTA and CDR2 is FQGTGA in the germline V gene. The V and J ends lost 5 bases and 4 bases, in that order; junction bases with no gene match: 7. This CDR3 region has 15 residues. CDR3 bases: TGTGCCAGCAGCCCAACTAGCGGGAGTCGGTACGAGCAGTACTTC. Translated, it gives CASSPTSGSRYEQYF. Filled out from reference TRBV7-3 and TRBJ2-7, the complete variable domain reads GAGVSQTPSNKVTEKGKYVELRCDPISGHTALYWYRQSLGQGPEFLIYFQGTGAADDSGLPNDRFFAVRPEGSVSTLKIQRTERGDSAVYLCASSPTSGSRYEQYFGPGTRLTVT.

This sequence joins TRBV5-1 and TRBJ2-5, with 9 bases matching TRBD2. J was trimmed by 1 base and V by 4 bases; bases with no gene match: 5. The CDR3 loop spans 15 amino acids. Germline-derived CDR1 and CDR2 are SGHRS and YFSETQ. The CDR3 region is CASSPRLAAQETQYF. DNA for the CDR3: TGCGCCAGCAGCCCGCGACTAGCGGCCCAAGAGACCCAGTACTTC.

As regards this clone: Other DNA sequences in the same sample also yield this CDR3. The rearrangement uses TRBV5-1 and TRBJ1-1, with D uncertain. Germline CDR1 reads SGHRS; CDR2 reads YFSETQ. The V end was cut by 0 bases, the J end by 4 bases, with 7 bases between. This CDR3 spans 13 amino acids. The CDR3 nucleotides are TGCGCCAGCAGCTTGGGGGCAGGCACTGAAGCTTTCTTT. It codes for CASSLGAGTEAFF.

Of note for this clone: The junction departs from the called germline gene at one end, perhaps through a read error. This chain's CDR3 is CASSLGRTSGITDTQYF. The DNA for the CDR3 is TGTGCTAGCAGCTTAGGCCGGACTAGCGGAATCACAGATACGCAGTATTTT. This chain connects TRBV7-7 to TRBJ2-3; TRBD2 matches at 10 bases. The length of the CDR3 is 17 residues. CDR1 and CDR2 (germline): SSHAT, FNYEAQ (reference sequence).

The V and J genes are TRBV3-1 (or the pseudogene TRBV3-2) and TRBJ2-1; 7 nucleotides align to TRBD2. The length of the CDR3 is 15 residues. Germline CDR1 reads LGHDT; CDR2 reads YNNKEL (reference sequence). J lost 16 bases, V lost 0 bases, and 15 bases had no gene match. In nucleotides, the CDR3 is TGTGCCAGCAGCCAAGATGAGGGAGGGCCTTCCCGTCGATTCTTC. Encoded protein: CASSQDEGGPSRRFF.

The rearrangement joins TRBV5-1 to TRBJ1-1, with D unresolved. Germline loops: CDR1 SGHRS, CDR2 YFSETQ. This CDR3 has 15 amino acids. Trimming shortened V by 0 bases and J by 4 bases, and 13 bases separated the two germline ends. CDR3 protein: CASSLGSFGATEAFF. In nucleotides, the CDR3 is TGCGCCAGCAGCTTGGGGTCTTTCGGAGCCACTGAAGCTTTCTTT.

This clone occurred a few times. V gene TRBV28 combines with J gene TRBJ1-2; D remains ambiguous. V was trimmed by 4 bases and J by 5 bases, leaving 11 bases between them. The CDR3 is 13 residues long. The germline V gene has CDR1 MDHEN and CDR2 SYDVKM. The CDR3 spells CASSSATRYGYTF. CDR3 sequence (DNA): TGTGCCAGCAGTTCCGCTACTCGATATGGCTACACCTTC.